This TCR beta chain was sequenced for a study of T cells in Graves' hyperthyroidism and ophthalmopathy. Points from the study as a whole: Most clonotypes expanded in the thyroid (above 0.001) were also present in blood.

The CDR3 runs to 14 residues. Trimming removed 2 bases at V and 4 bases at J, with 9 bases between. Germline lookup yields CDR1 MNHEY and CDR2 SVGEGT. Researchers took RNA transcripts and amplified the TCR beta CDR3 regions from them. HTBI primers drove first-round RT-PCR of the TCR CDR3. TCRdb re-analysed the multiplex PCR reads in MiXCR, keeping a single row per CDR3 protein. The sample has roughly 510,000 distinct CDR3 sequences, less than 25% seen once. Hyperthyroidism of Graves' type that showed no ophthalmopathy progression within 18 months was stable. This clonotype was counted ten times or more. The antigen remains unidentified.

The TCR sequence derives from a man between 18 and 29 years old with Graves' hyperthyroidism. The chain employs TRBV6-2 or TRBV6-3 and TRBJ1-5, with a tentative D call TRBD1 (6 bases). Sequenced: blood. The CDR3 loop reads CASSYAGENQPQHF. The CDR3 DNA follows: TGTGCCAGCAGTTACGCAGGGGAGAATCAGCCCCAGCATTTT.